Below, 9 T cell receptor beta chains from the same sample are listed, as sequenced in a study of early T cells in non-severe SARS-CoV-2 infection. TCRdb passed the 5' RACE reads through MiXCR, listing each CDR3 protein once. The data show just under 65,000 distinct CDR3 sequences, with about 12% seen just once and roughly 4.2% held by the top ten. The specimen was whole blood. These receptors all stem from an adult who was a healthcare worker with PCR-confirmed SARS-CoV-2 infection or an uninfected control (not recorded which).

The chain joins TRBV29-1 to TRBJ1-1; 7 bases are shared with TRBD1. V gave up 4 bases and J gave up 0 bases; unmatched junction bases: 5. CDR1 and CDR2 from the germline V gene are SQVTM and ANQGSEA. The CDR3 is 14 residues long. CDR3 residues: CSVGDSLMNTEAFF. For the CDR3, the DNA is TGCAGCGTTGGGGACAGCCTTATGAACACTGAAGCTTTCTTT. The full variable domain, its missing parts supplied by reference TRBV29-1 and TRBJ1-1, is SAVISQKPSRDICQRGTSLTIQCQVDSQVTMMFWYRQQPGQSLTLIATANQGSEATYESGFVIDKFPISRPNLTFSTLTVSNMSPEDSSIYLCSVGDSLMNTEAFFGQGTRLTVV.

This clonotype occurred a few times. J is TRBJ1-1 and V is TRBV4-1; 8 positions agree with TRBD1. CDR1 is MGHRA and CDR2 is YSYEKL in the germline V gene. CDR3 length equals 14 residues. J lost 5 bases, V lost 4 bases, and 6 bases had no gene match. Here the CDR3 DNA reads TGCGCCAGCAGCCGCAAACAGGGGGGAACTGAAGCTTTCTTT. It translates to CASSRKQGGTEAFF.

V is TRBV7-6 and J is TRBJ2-7; no clear D. This CDR3 comprises 14 residues. With 4 bases removed from V and 2 bases from J, the gap between germline ends came to 12 bases. Germline V gives CDR1 SGHVS, CDR2 FNYEAQ. CDR3: CASSWDITPYEQYF. As DNA, the CDR3 is TGTGCCAGCAGCTGGGATATAACCCCCTACGAGCAGTACTTC.

The table lists this clonotype with a few counts. The CDR3 nucleotides read TGCGCCAGCAGCCTGCCCGCCAGTGGAATTGGCTACACCTTC. The encoded protein is CASSLPASGIGYTF. The gene calls are TRBV5-1 and TRBJ1-2, with no clear D. Germline lookup yields CDR1 SGHRS and CDR2 YFSETQ. V was trimmed by 4 bases and J by 7 bases, leaving 17 bases between them. The CDR3 loop spans 14 amino acids.

This clonotype was counted ten times or more. The V and J genes are TRBV5-6 and TRBJ1-2; weak D call: TRBD1 (5 bases). CDR1 and CDR2 from the germline V gene are SGHDT and YYEEEE. The CDR3 runs 16 residues. The ends were cut back, 5 bases at V and 0 bases at J, with 17 bases in the middle. This CDR3 is CASRTEGDRANYGYTF. The DNA of the CDR3 is TGTGCCAGCAGGACCGAAGGAGACAGAGCTAACTATGGCTACACCTTC.

The chain links TRBV7-6 to TRBJ1-1, with D perhaps matching TRBD1 (6 bases). Looked up from germline, CDR1 is SGHVS and CDR2 is FNYEAQ. The ends were cut back, 5 bases at V and 1 base at J, with 11 bases in the middle. The CDR3 extends over 14 amino acids. The CDR3 here is CASSKGGPNTEAFF. In DNA, the CDR3 is TGTGCCAGCAGCAAAGGGGGTCCGAACACTGAAGCTTTCTTT.

This chain links TRBV27 with TRBJ2-5; 9 positions match TRBD1. Germline V lookup: CDR1 MNHEY, CDR2 SMNVEV (reference sequence). The junction had 4 bases not matched to a gene; V was cut back by 3 bases and J by 5 bases. CDR3 length: 14 residues. CDR3: CASSLGDRAETQYF. In DNA, the CDR3 is TGTGCCAGCAGTTTGGGGGACAGGGCGGAGACCCAGTACTTC.

CDR3 nucleotides: TGTGCCAGCGCCCTCCCAGGGACCAAAGGTTCATCCACAGATACGCAGTATTTT. It is translated as CASALPGTKGSSTDTQYF. V and J are TRBV2 and TRBJ2-3; D may correspond to TRBD1 or TRBD2 (5 bases each). CDR1 and CDR2 from the germline V gene are SNHLY and FYNNEI. The CDR3 consists of 18 residues. The V gene lost 8 bases and the J gene lost 2 bases, with 26 bases spanning the gap. The entire variable domain, with the rest obtained from reference TRBV2 and TRBJ2-3, is as follows: EPEVTQTPSHQVTQMGQEVILRCVPISNHLYFYWYRQILGQKVEFLVSFYNNEISEKSEIFDDQFSVERPDGSNFTLKIRSTKLEDSAMYFCASALPGTKGSSTDTQYFGPGTRLTVL.

This clonotype was seen ten or more times. This rearrangement joins TRBV20-1 to TRBJ1-6, with D possibly being TRBD1 (6 bases). The CDR3 runs to 16 residues. The germline V gene encodes CDR1 DFQATT and CDR2 SNEGSKA (reference sequence). V was cut by 1 base and J by 2 bases, with 12 bases left in between. The CDR3 loop reads CSARGSGTTYNSPLHF. The CDR3 DNA follows: TGCAGTGCTAGAGGTTCCGGGACAACCTATAATTCACCCCTCCACTTT.